The 18 T cell receptor beta chains in this list originate from one sample, sequenced in a study of T cell responses to AZD1222 COVID-19 vaccine. Data came from immunoSEQ multiplex PCR; TCRdb stores just in-frame clones and leaves some out. The sample includes 150,000 or so clones, around 89% seen only once; the top ten take about 4.3%. The specimen was peripheral blood, collected 28 days after the second dose of the MenACWY control vaccine. The receptors stem from an adult who received the MenACWY meningococcal vaccine as a control.

The rearrangement uses TRBV19 and TRBJ1-3; D is undetermined. Per the germline V gene, CDR1 is LNHDA and CDR2 is SQIVND (reference sequence). The CDR3 has 14 residues. Trimming stripped 6 bases from V and 0 bases from J, with 9 bases between. CDR3 nucleotide sequence: TGTGCCAGTAGGGCACAGAGCTCTGGAAACACCATATATTTT. Translation: CASRAQSSGNTIYF.

The chain joins TRBV4-3 to TRBJ1-2; D not certain. The V gene's germline CDR1 is LGHNA and CDR2 YSLEER. V gave up 3 bases and J gave up 3 bases, with 14 bases separating them. This CDR3 is built from 15 residues. CDR3 loop: CASSHSLAVDYGYTF. In nucleotides, the CDR3 is TGCGCCAGCAGCCACTCCTTGGCAGTAGACTATGGCTACACCTTC.

This chain links TRBV6-5 with TRBJ2-7; D is possibly TRBD1 or TRBD2 (5 bases each). V was trimmed by 4 bases and J by 5 bases, leaving 6 bases between them. CDR1 is MNHEY and CDR2 is SVGAGI in the germline V gene. There are 11 residues in the CDR3. DNA for the CDR3: TGTGCCAGCAGTTGGGGGAACGAGCAGTACTTC. Translated, it gives CASSWGNEQYF.

This chain links TRBV19 with TRBJ1-3; TRBD1 might be the D (5 bases). This CDR3 has 14 residues. V was cut by 10 bases and J by 0 bases, with 13 bases left in between. From germline, CDR1 is LNHDA and CDR2 SQIVND (reference sequence). This chain's CDR3 is CATRGLSSGNTIYF. The DNA of the CDR3 is TGTGCCACAAGGGGCCTGAGCTCTGGAAACACCATATATTTT.

The chain employs TRBV6-2 or TRBV6-3 and TRBJ2-1, with 7 bases identical to TRBD1. Unmatched junction bases numbered 0, after V lost 4 bases and J lost 6 bases. CDR3 length: 12 residues. In germline, CDR1 is MNHEY, CDR2 SVGEGT. Here the CDR3 reads CASSSGGNEQFF. In DNA, the CDR3 is TGTGCCAGCAGTTCAGGGGGCAATGAGCAGTTCTTC.

The J gene is TRBJ1-5, the V gene TRBV7-2, with D possibly matching TRBD1 (5 bases). Between the trimmed V and J ends, which lost 5 bases and 5 bases, there was a span of 13 bases. Germline CDR1 reads SGHTA; CDR2 reads FQGNSA. CDR3 length: 14 residues. Written as DNA, the CDR3 is TGTGCCAGCAGCCCCGGGACCGCCCATCAGCCCCAGCATTTT. Amino acids: CASSPGTAHQPQHF.

This clone was found a few times. The chain is built from TRBV3-1 (or the pseudogene TRBV3-2) and TRBJ2-7; TRBD1 or TRBD2 may be the D gene (5 bases each). This CDR3 is built from 14 residues. The germline V and J ends were trimmed by 4 bases and 5 bases, with 15 bases remaining between them. Germline loops: CDR1 LGHDT, CDR2 YNNKEL (reference sequence). The CDR3 here is CASSRGSSIHEQYF. Here the CDR3 DNA reads TGTGCCAGCAGCCGGGGGAGTAGCATCCACGAGCAGTACTTC.

The V gene is TRBV11-3, the J gene TRBJ2-2, with D tentatively TRBD1 (6 bases). V lost 5 bases and J 6 bases, leaving 13 bases between the germline ends. The CDR3 is made up of 14 amino acids. Germline lookup yields CDR1 SGHNT and CDR2 YENEEA. The DNA of the CDR3 is TGTGCCAGCAGCGAACAGGGATCGTCCGGGGAGCTGTTTTTT. Its protein product is CASSEQGSSGELFF.

J is TRBJ2-6 and V is TRBV5-6, with D perhaps TRBD1 (6 bases). Germline values: CDR1 SGHDT, CDR2 YYEEEE. Trimming stripped 2 bases from V and 2 bases from J, with 11 bases between. The CDR3 has 16 amino acids. For the CDR3, the DNA is TGTGCCAGCAGCTTCCACAGGGACGCTGGGGCCAACGTCCTGACTTTC. Protein: CASSFHRDAGANVLTF.

V and J are TRBV7-9 and TRBJ2-7; D is tentatively TRBD1 or TRBD2 (5 bases each). Per germline, CDR1 SEHNR and CDR2 FQNEAQ (reference sequence). CDR3 size: 12 residues. Trimming took 8 bases from V and 6 from J, leaving 14 bases between them. DNA for the CDR3: TGTGCCAGCTCCGTCCGAGGGGTCGAGCAGTACTTC. Its protein product is CASSVRGVEQYF.

V is TRBV27 and J is TRBJ1-1; TRBD1 might be the D (6 bases). The CDR3 totals 12 residues. V lost 5 bases, J lost 7 bases, and 11 bases lay in between. Germline V lookup: CDR1 MNHEY, CDR2 SMNVEV (reference sequence). The CDR3 sequence: CASSKQGVEAFF. CDR3 nucleotide sequence: TGTGCCAGCAGTAAACAGGGAGTTGAAGCTTTCTTT.

Turning to this clone: The junction and the germline gene differ at one end; a read error may be behind it. J is TRBJ1-1 and V is TRBV6-4, with TRBD1 as a possible D gene (6 bases). The CDR3 length is 15 residues. The germline V gene encodes CDR1 MRHNA and CDR2 SNTAGT. The chain's CDR3 is CASRDYVGGSTEAFF. The CDR3 nucleotides are TGTGCCAGCAGAGACTACGTGGGGGGCAGCACTGAAGCTTTCTTT.

This sequence joins TRBV6-5 and TRBJ2-7; 9 bases align to TRBD1. Germline assignment: CDR1 MNHEY and CDR2 SVGAGI. V was clipped by 6 bases and J by 4 bases; unmatched bases: 10. The CDR3 loop spans 15 amino acids. In DNA, the CDR3 is TGTGCCAGCAGCCGAACGACAGGGGGAAATTACGAGCAGTACTTC. It yields the protein CASSRTTGGNYEQYF.

V gene TRBV6-4 combines with J gene TRBJ1-1; no clear D gene. This CDR3 is built from 16 residues. The V and J ends lost 2 bases and 0 bases respectively, with 13 bases between them. The germline CDR1 and CDR2 sequences are MRHNA and SNTAGT. CDR3 bases: TGTGCCAGCAGTGACCTGGCAGGACCCATGAACACTGAAGCTTTCTTT. Translation gives CASSDLAGPMNTEAFF.

The chain links TRBV10-3 to TRBJ1-5; possible D gene TRBD1, 5 bases. V was shortened by 3 bases and J by 0 bases, with 9 bases between the two germline ends. There are 15 residues in the CDR3. Germline V CDR1 and CDR2: ENHRY, SYGVKD. CDR3 DNA: TGTGCCATCAGTGAACAGGTCAATAGCAATCAGCCCCAGCATTTT. Its translation: CAISEQVNSNQPQHF.

The chain is built from TRBV28 and TRBJ1-6; 9 bases map to TRBD1. The germline V gene has CDR1 MDHEN and CDR2 SYDVKM. CDR3 length: 16 residues. The trim removed 5 bases at V and 7 bases at J, leaving 9 bases unmatched. The CDR3 here is CASSRLGQGGNSPLHF. CDR3 DNA sequence: TGTGCCAGCAGTCGCCTGGGACAGGGAGGCAATTCACCCCTCCACTTT.

This clone was seen only once. CDR3 sequence reads: CSAPESYGYTF. The CDR3 DNA follows: TGCAGTGCCCCAGAATCCTATGGCTACACCTTC. The gene calls are TRBV20-1 and TRBJ1-2; D is ambiguous. Germline V gene lookup returns CDR1 DFQATT and CDR2 SNEGSKA (reference sequence). V lost 6 bases and J 4 bases, leaving 9 bases between the germline ends. The CDR3 totals 11 residues.

In DNA form, the CDR3 reads TGTGCCAGTGGGGACAGGGGCTTTGAAAAACTGTTTTTT. This gives the protein CASGDRGFEKLFF. The chain employs TRBV19 and TRBJ1-4, with 10 bases lining up with TRBD1. The length of the CDR3 is 13 residues. Germline trimming cut 8 bases from V and 7 bases from J; bases unmatched to any gene: 4. Germline loops: CDR1 LNHDA, CDR2 SQIVND (reference sequence). Full variable domain (outside the CDR3, taken from reference TRBV19 and TRBJ1-4): DGGITQSPKYLFRKEGQNVTLSCEQNLNHDAMYWYRQDPGQGLRLIYYSQIVNDFQKGDIAEGYSVSREKKESFPLTVTSAQKNPTAFYLCASGDRGFEKLFFGSGTQLSVL.